This entry lists 13 T cell receptor beta chains sequenced from one sample in a study of cytotoxic CD8 clonotypes in ibrutinib-treated CLL. Only in-frame clones appear in the TCRdb table, and some are missing; sequencing was by immunoSEQ multiplex PCR. The sample includes roughly 63,000 clones, 45% to 65% of them seen just once. This specimen consisted of PBMCs, obtained after 12 months of ibrutinib treatment. These receptors all come from a human donor with chronic lymphocytic leukemia.

In this sample, this clone turned up a few times. This chain uses TRBV5-4 with TRBJ2-5; possible D gene TRBD1, 5 bases. Germline V lookup: CDR1 SGHNT, CDR2 YYREEE (reference sequence). CDR3 length equals 14 residues. The V end was cut by 0 bases, the J end by 6 bases, with 12 bases between. The CDR3 protein is CASSLAAGKKTQYF. The CDR3 nucleotides read TGTGCCAGCAGCTTGGCGGCAGGGAAAAAGACCCAGTACTTC.

V usage is TRBV2 and J usage is TRBJ2-1; D possibly corresponds to TRBD2 (6 bases). Trimming left V 8 bases short and J 3 bases short, with 17 bases between. Germline V CDR1 and CDR2: SNHLY, FYNNEI. CDR3 length: 15 residues. In DNA form, the CDR3 reads TGTGCCAGCGAAGGGGCCCCGGGGGACTACAATGAGCAGTTCTTC. Translated: CASEGAPGDYNEQFF.

This clone was detected many times. The chain uses TRBV4-2 and TRBJ1-3; D is possibly TRBD1 (5 bases). Germline-derived CDR1 and CDR2 are LGHNA and YNFKEQ. The CDR3 is 18 residues long. V gave up 3 bases and J gave up 0 bases, with 18 bases separating them. The CDR3 coding sequence is TGTGCCAGCAGCCAGAGTTCCCGTTTGGGACTCTCTGGAAACACCATATATTTT. As protein: CASSQSSRLGLSGNTIYF.

The chain couples TRBV27 to TRBJ1-3; D is unclear. The CDR3 is 17 amino acids. Germline V gene lookup returns CDR1 MNHEY and CDR2 SMNVEV (reference sequence). Trimming shortened V by 6 bases and J by 0 bases, and 18 bases separated the two germline ends. The CDR3 nucleotides are TGTGCCAGCAGACCGCTTTGGGGTGGGAGCTCTGGAAACACCATATATTTT. Translation: CASRPLWGGSSGNTIYF.

The chain uses TRBV9 and TRBJ2-3, with TRBD1 identical over 7 bases. V gave up 3 bases and J gave up 0 bases; unmatched junction bases: 10. This CDR3 has 17 amino acids. The germline V gene has CDR1 SGDLS and CDR2 YYNGEE. The CDR3 is CASSGGDSRYSTDTQYF. As DNA, the CDR3 is TGTGCCAGCAGCGGTGGGGACAGCCGCTATAGCACAGATACGCAGTATTTT.

This clone occurred a few times. This chain joins TRBV4-2 and TRBJ2-3; D gene uncertain. V was clipped by 0 bases and J by 2 bases, with 12 bases between them. Germline CDR1 reads LGHNA; CDR2 reads YNFKEQ. The CDR3 has 16 residues. In nucleotides, the CDR3 is TGTGCCAGCAGCCAAGAGGCCGGCTATAACACAGATACGCAGTATTTT. The encoded protein is CASSQEAGYNTDTQYF.

The chain joins TRBV2 to TRBJ1-3, with no clear D. The CDR3 consists of 13 residues. Germline assignment: CDR1 SNHLY and CDR2 FYNNEI. Trimming removed 11 bases from V and 0 bases from J, with 11 bases in between. The CDR3 nucleotides read TGTGCCCGGTCAGCGTCCTCTGGAAACACCATATATTTT. Protein sequence: CARSASSGNTIYF.

This clone has only one observation. The chain couples TRBV5-1 to TRBJ2-1, with D maybe TRBD1 (5 bases). The CDR3 is 14 amino acids. The germline CDR1 and CDR2 sequences are SGHRS and YFSETQ. V shed 5 bases and J shed 0 bases, with 9 bases lying between them. CDR3 sequence (DNA): TGCGCCAGCAGTGGACATAGCTCCTACAATGAGCAGTTCTTC. This codes for CASSGHSSYNEQFF. The full variable domain, in which reference TRBV5-1 and TRBJ2-1 provide the parts outside the CDR3, is KAGVTQTPRYLIKTRGQQVTLSCSPISGHRSVSWYQQTPGQGLQFLFEYFSETQRNKGNFPGRFSGRQFSNSRSEMNVSTLELGDSALYLCASSGHSSYNEQFFGPGTRLTVL.

This clone was observed at least ten times. The rearrangement joins TRBV6-1 to TRBJ2-7; perhaps TRBD2 as D (5 bases). Looked up from germline, CDR1 is MNHNS and CDR2 is SASEGT. The ends were cut back, 5 bases at V and 0 bases at J, with 8 bases in the middle. The CDR3 is made up of 13 amino acids. CDR3 residues: CASSRENSYEQYF. CDR3 coding DNA: TGTGCCAGCAGTCGGGAAAACTCCTACGAGCAGTACTTC.

Comment on this clone: This CDR3 is also generated by other DNA sequences in the sample. V is TRBV20-1 and J is TRBJ2-5; no firm D call. Trimming took 0 bases from V and 5 from J, leaving 4 bases between them. Per germline, CDR1 DFQATT and CDR2 SNEGSKA (reference sequence). CDR3 size: 11 residues. CDR3 sequence (DNA): TGCAGTGCTAGAGAAGGGGAGACCCAGTACTTC. Translation: CSAREGETQYF.

The gene calls are TRBV5-1 and TRBJ1-1; D may be TRBD1 (6 bases). CDR1 is SGHRS, CDR2 YFSETQ, per germline. V was cut by 0 bases and J by 1 base, with 10 bases left in between. This CDR3 spans 15 amino acids. CDR3 sequence reads: CASSLGGARNTEAFF. CDR3 coding DNA: TGCGCCAGCAGCTTGGGGGGGGCGAGGAACACTGAAGCTTTCTTT.

The sample holds many counts of this clone. This chain connects TRBV18 to TRBJ2-2; D remains ambiguous. The germline V gene encodes CDR1 KGHSH and CDR2 LQKENI. The CDR3 length is 15 residues. Trimming removed 3 bases at V and 4 bases at J, with 12 bases between. The CDR3, as DNA: TGTGCCAGCTCACCGACCGACGATTCCACCGGGGAGCTGTTTTTT. The encoded protein is CASSPTDDSTGELFF. The whole variable domain, filled in from reference TRBV18 and TRBJ2-2, reads NAGVMQNPRHLVRRRGQEARLRCSPMKGHSHVYWYRQLPEEGLKFMVYLQKENIIDESGMPKERFSAEFPKEGPSILRIQQVVRGDSAAYFCASSPTDDSTGELFFGEGSRLTVL.

The V call is TRBV7-5, the J call TRBJ2-5; TRBD1, the table's D call, lacks a check against the DNA. TRBV7-5 counts as a pseudogene. The CDR3 has 14 residues. Here the CDR3 reads CASSPRTAQETQYF. In DNA, the CDR3 is TGTGCCAGCAGCCCTAGGACAGCTCAAGAGACCCAGTACTTC.